What follows are 27 T cell receptor beta chains derived from one specimen sequenced in a study of shared clonotypes between healthy human individuals (dated by TCRdb to the early 2020s). The library was generated by the immunoSEQ multiplex PCR assay. TCRdb obtained this table from immuneACCESS and retained in-frame rearrangements with V and J assigned. These tables miss some clones; where compared with another copy, unresolved V genes account for less than half of the shortfall, and the remainder is unexplained. This sample lists 950,000 to 1,100,000 clones; around 78% were detected once. The top ten hold more than 0.55% of the sample. The sequencing input was memory CD4+ T cells from PBMCs. The sample's cell subset or site, from its label and the paper: CD45RA-negative fraction. The receptors originated from a man between 18 and 35 years old in good health. Some clones in this sample may be carry-over from other donors' samples.

CDR3 loop: CASSSGQTTNEKLFF. For the CDR3, the DNA is TGTGCCAGCAGCTCCGGACAAACAACTAATGAAAAACTGTTTTTT. This sequence joins TRBV5-4 and TRBJ1-4; perhaps TRBD1 as D (5 bases). The CDR3 sequence is 15 residues long. CDR1 is SGHNT and CDR2 is YYREEE in the germline V gene (reference sequence). V was cut by 3 bases and J by 0 bases, with 9 bases left in between. Drawing the rest from reference TRBV5-4 and TRBJ1-4, the complete variable domain is ETGVTQSPTHLIKTRGQQVTLRCSSQSGHNTVSWYQQALGQGPQFIFQYYREEENGRGNFPPRFSGLQFPNYSSELNVNALELDDSALYLCASSSGQTTNEKLFFGSGTQLSVL.

This chain uses TRBV30 with TRBJ2-3; a weak D match, TRBD2 (5 bases). CDR1 and CDR2 from the germline V gene are GTSNPN and SVGIG (reference sequence). This CDR3 has 13 residues. Trimming took 8 bases from V and 1 from J, leaving 13 bases between them. CDR3 loop: CALAGTGTDTQYF. The CDR3 DNA sequence: TGTGCCCTAGCAGGTACCGGCACAGATACGCAGTATTTT.

This chain connects TRBV5-1 to TRBJ2-6; D may be TRBD2 (5 bases). From germline, CDR1 is SGHRS and CDR2 YFSETQ. This CDR3 spans 18 amino acids. With 0 bases removed from V and 0 bases from J, the gap between germline ends came to 13 bases. The CDR3 is CASSLGHSGSSGANVLTF. The CDR3 coding sequence is TGCGCCAGCAGCTTGGGTCACTCGGGGAGCTCTGGGGCCAACGTCCTGACTTTC.

About this clone itself: A far larger clone is just one base off, so this is likely a read error. V is TRBV10-3 and J is TRBJ2-1; 7 bases line up with TRBD2. CDR3 size: 13 residues. The V and J ends lost 11 bases and 15 bases, in that order; junction bases with no gene match: 19. Germline V gives CDR1 ENHRY, CDR2 SYGVKD. The CDR3 DNA reads as TGTGCCGTCGGTGGAACGGGAGGCCAAAACGCGTTCTTC. Its protein is CAVGGTGGQNAFF.

J is TRBJ1-4 and V is TRBV11-2; a possible D gene is TRBD1 (6 bases). The germline gives CDR1 SGHAT, CDR2 FQNNGV. Trimming cost V 0 bases and J 8 bases, with 13 bases left between them. The CDR3 covers 15 residues. In DNA, the CDR3 is TGTGCCAGCAGCTTAGAGGGGGGCCGAGGAGAAAAACTGTTTTTT. This gives the protein CASSLEGGRGEKLFF.

The chain links TRBV28 to TRBJ2-5; a possible D gene is TRBD2 (5 bases). The V end lost 3 bases, the J end lost 4 bases, and 24 bases lay between the germline ends. Germline V gene data show CDR1 as MDHEN and CDR2 as SYDVKM. CDR3 length: 18 residues. The CDR3 DNA is TGTGCCAGCAGTTTCCGGAGAGGGTCATCCTCTGAAGGAGAGACCCAGTACTTC. It encodes CASSFRRGSSSEGETQYF.

This clone was observed a single time. The chain carries TRBV28 and TRBJ2-5; 7 nucleotides match TRBD2. CDR1 is MDHEN, CDR2 SYDVKM, per germline. The CDR3 extends over 17 amino acids. J was trimmed by 4 bases and V by 5 bases; bases with no gene match: 16. CDR3 sequence reads: CASSVGSSAGARETQYF. DNA of the CDR3: TGTGCCAGCAGTGTGGGCTCAAGCGCGGGAGCCCGAGAGACCCAGTACTTC.

J is TRBJ2-1 and V is TRBV28; perhaps TRBD2 as D (6 bases). Trimming took off 4 bases at V and 3 bases at J, with 16 bases between the two ends. The V gene's germline CDR1 is MDHEN and CDR2 SYDVKM. The CDR3 spans 16 residues. The CDR3 DNA follows: TGTGCCAGCAGTTCAATAGCGGAACCTCTCTACAATGAGCAGTTCTTC. Amino acid sequence: CASSSIAEPLYNEQFF.

V gene TRBV18 combines with J gene TRBJ1-5, with 7 bases aligning to TRBD1. Losses at the gene ends were 1 base for V and 4 bases for J; bases not matched to a gene: 7. The CDR3 extends over 16 amino acids. Germline lookup yields CDR1 KGHSH and CDR2 LQKENI. The DNA of the CDR3 is TGTGCCAGCTCACCACAGGGACAGCTAACTAATCAGCCCCAGCATTTT. Its protein product is CASSPQGQLTNQPQHF.

The CDR3 DNA reads TGTGCCAGCAGTAACGGGCCGAGCTCTGGAAACACCATATATTTT. Its protein product is CASSNGPSSGNTIYF. V usage is TRBV2 and J usage is TRBJ1-3; the D is unclear. Trimming stripped 5 bases from V and 0 bases from J, with 11 bases between. The CDR3 covers 15 residues. Germline V gene lookup returns CDR1 SNHLY and CDR2 FYNNEI.

Points on this clone: The same CDR3 arises from other DNA sequences in this sample as well. This CDR3 reads CASSSGTGNTEAFF. CDR3 DNA: TGCGCCAGCAGCTCTGGGACAGGGAACACTGAAGCTTTCTTT. The V call is TRBV5-1, the J call TRBJ1-1; 8 bases agree with TRBD1. CDR1 and CDR2 from the germline V gene are SGHRS and YFSETQ. With V trimmed by 3 bases and J by 1 base, 2 bases remained unmatched. The CDR3 consists of 14 residues.

This clone occurred a few times. The chain carries TRBV11-2 and TRBJ2-7; TRBD1 or TRBD2 may be the D gene (6 bases each). The germline gives CDR1 SGHAT, CDR2 FQNNGV. V was cut by 6 bases and J by 5 bases, with 17 bases left in between. The CDR3 has 14 residues. The CDR3 loop is CASRDLRGRNEQYF. The CDR3 DNA sequence: TGTGCCAGCAGGGACCTTAGGGGGAGGAACGAGCAGTACTTC.

The chain has TRBV19 and TRBJ2-3; tentative D call: TRBD2 (5 bases). The CDR3 spans 15 residues. The germline CDR1 and CDR2 sequences are LNHDA and SQIVND (reference sequence). V lost 3 bases and J lost 3, with 13 bases in between. The CDR3 reads CASSIASGITDTQYF. In DNA, the CDR3 is TGTGCCAGTAGTATCGCAAGCGGCATTACAGATACGCAGTATTTT.

This clone came up a few times. The V gene is TRBV27, the J gene TRBJ2-7; 9 bases map to TRBD2. This CDR3 has 13 residues. From germline, CDR1 is MNHEY and CDR2 SMNVEV (reference sequence). V was clipped by 6 bases and J by 8 bases; unmatched bases: 8. Here the CDR3 DNA reads TGTGCCAGCAGGGTTAGCGGGAGTAAAAAGCAGTACTTC. It specifies CASRVSGSKKQYF.

This chain connects TRBV7-9 to TRBJ1-2, with 10 bases matching TRBD1. Germline V gene sequence: CDR1 SEHNR, CDR2 FQNEAQ (reference sequence). Trimming took 4 bases from V and 2 from J; bases not matched to a gene: 7. This CDR3 region has 16 residues. The CDR3 is CASSSDRGQVNYGYTF. The CDR3 DNA is TGTGCCAGCAGCTCCGACAGGGGGCAAGTCAACTATGGCTACACCTTC. Full variable domain (remainder filled in from reference TRBV7-9 and TRBJ1-2): DTGVSQNPRHKITKRGQNVTFRCDPISEHNRLYWYRQTLGQGPEFLTYFQNEAQLEKSRLLSDRFSAERPKGSFSTLEIQRTEQGDSAMYLCASSSDRGQVNYGYTFGSGTRLTVV.

This clone was counted between two and nine times. V and J are TRBV5-1 and TRBJ2-3, with D perhaps TRBD2 (7 bases). The germline CDR1 and CDR2 sequences are SGHRS and YFSETQ. V was shortened by 0 bases and J by 2 bases, with 16 bases between the two germline ends. The CDR3 sequence is 17 residues long. DNA of the CDR3: TGCGCCAGCAGCTTGGGTACGTCGGGGGGCCCCACAGATACGCAGTATTTT. Translation: CASSLGTSGGPTDTQYF.

This clone was seen once. V is TRBV5-1 and J is TRBJ2-2; possibly TRBD2 for D (5 bases). V was cut by 4 bases and J by 6 bases, with 10 bases left in between. CDR3 size: 13 residues. Germline V gene sequence: CDR1 SGHRS, CDR2 YFSETQ. DNA of the CDR3: TGCGCCAGCAGCCTGGCGAGGGCCGGGGAGCTGTTTTTT. Protein sequence: CASSLARAGELFF.

This clone was seen only a few times. The chain has TRBV5-1 and TRBJ2-7, with a tentative D call TRBD1 (5 bases). The length of the CDR3 is 15 residues. With 0 bases removed from V and 2 bases from J, the gap between germline ends came to 12 bases. Germline-derived CDR1 and CDR2 are SGHRS and YFSETQ. In DNA, the CDR3 is TGCGCCAGCAGCTTGGTGTCCTTGACAGCCTACGAGCAGTACTTC. Translated: CASSLVSLTAYEQYF.

This chain links TRBV6-5 with TRBJ1-5; maybe TRBD1 (5 bases). The ends were cut back, 2 bases at V and 5 bases at J, with 10 bases in the middle. Germline V lookup: CDR1 MNHEY, CDR2 SVGAGI. The CDR3 is 14 amino acids. DNA for the CDR3: TGTGCCAGCAGTTACCACCGGGACGATCAGCCCCAGCATTTT. Translation gives CASSYHRDDQPQHF.

The rearrangement links TRBV19 to TRBJ1-5; TRBD1 agrees at 7 bases. The CDR3 has 16 amino acids. V trimming: 3 bases; J trimming: 4 bases; junction bases outside the gene matches: 9. Germline CDR1 LNHDA, CDR2 SQIVND (reference sequence). CDR3 loop: CASSISLIRGNQPQHF. CDR3 DNA sequence: TGTGCCAGTAGTATCTCCCTCATCAGGGGGAATCAGCCCCAGCATTTT.

The chain's CDR3 is CASRPDRGLEQYF. CDR3 coding DNA: TGTGCCAGCAGACCCGACAGGGGGCTCGAGCAGTACTTC. The chain couples TRBV11-2 to TRBJ2-7, with 10 bases identical to TRBD1. The CDR3 covers 13 residues. Germline V CDR1 and CDR2: SGHAT, FQNNGV. Trimming removed 6 bases from V and 6 bases from J; junction bases left unmatched: 5.

The chain links TRBV28 to TRBJ1-4; D is undetermined. V was trimmed by 3 bases and J by 3 bases, leaving 11 bases between them. The CDR3 is made up of 15 amino acids. Germline V gives CDR1 MDHEN, CDR2 SYDVKM. CDR3 DNA sequence: TGTGCCAGCAGTTTGCAAGTGGTCTCTAATGAAAAACTGTTTTTT. This gives the protein CASSLQVVSNEKLFF.

J is TRBJ1-6 and V is TRBV28; D perhaps matches TRBD1 (5 bases). The CDR3 totals 12 residues. V lost 10 bases and J lost 6, with 10 bases in between. Germline CDR1 reads MDHEN; CDR2 reads SYDVKM. CDR3 sequence: CATRQTNSPLHF. The CDR3 bases are TGTGCCACCAGACAGACTAATTCACCCCTCCACTTT.

With regard to this clone: Other DNA sequences from this sample encode an identical CDR3 as well. The CDR3 DNA sequence: TGCGCCAGCAGCTTGGGTCAGGACACAGATACGCAGTATTTT. It translates to CASSLGQDTDTQYF. The genes are TRBV5-1 and TRBJ2-3; D is uncertain. Germline V gene lookup returns CDR1 SGHRS and CDR2 YFSETQ. V was trimmed by 0 bases and J by 2 bases, leaving 7 bases between them. The CDR3 is 14 residues long.

This clone is a singleton in its sample. The gene calls are TRBV5-1 and TRBJ2-5; D gene ambiguous. Per germline, CDR1 SGHRS and CDR2 YFSETQ. The CDR3 totals 14 residues. V was clipped by 0 bases and J by 5 bases, with 11 bases between them. The CDR3 sequence: CASSLVRLPETQYF. Written as DNA, the CDR3 is TGCGCCAGCAGCTTGGTGAGGTTACCCGAGACCCAGTACTTC.

V gene TRBV5-4 combines with J gene TRBJ2-1; tentatively, D is TRBD2 (5 bases). This CDR3 is built from 14 residues. CDR1 is SGHNT, CDR2 YYREEE, per germline (reference sequence). The V end was cut by 6 bases, the J end by 4 bases, with 14 bases between. The CDR3 loop is CASTREEGYNEQFF. DNA of the CDR3: TGTGCCAGCACCCGTGAAGAGGGATACAATGAGCAGTTCTTC. Full variable domain (rest looked up from reference TRBV5-4 and TRBJ2-1): ETGVTQSPTHLIKTRGQQVTLRCSSQSGHNTVSWYQQALGQGPQFIFQYYREEENGRGNFPPRFSGLQFPNYSSELNVNALELDDSALYLCASTREEGYNEQFFGPGTRLTVL.

In its sample, this clone was seen once. The chain recombines TRBV7-9 with TRBJ1-4; 8 bases agree with TRBD1. V shed 5 bases, J shed 7 bases, and the junction held 9 bases outside the gene matches. The germline gives CDR1 SEHNR, CDR2 FQNEAQ (reference sequence). CDR3 length equals 15 residues. This CDR3 is CASSPMGDRGEKLFF. The CDR3 DNA is TGTGCCAGCAGCCCTATGGGAGACAGGGGTGAAAAACTGTTTTTT.